These 9 T cell receptor beta chains originate from one sample sequenced in a study of cytomegalovirus exposure and HLA in healthy donors. The PCR ran on 60 Vbeta and 13 Jbeta primers. The data were produced by immunoSEQ multiplex PCR, yet TCRdb's version contains in-frame clones alone and is incomplete. Here the sample spans 75,000 to 100,000 clones, around 77% being singletons. The sample consisted of PBMCs. Receptors originate from a middle-aged man in good health and CMV-seronegative.

The chain uses TRBV6-1 and TRBJ2-2, with 7 bases matching TRBD1. With V trimmed by 6 bases and J by 4 bases, 8 bases remained unmatched. This CDR3 contains 15 residues. CDR1 and CDR2 from the germline V gene are MNHNS and SASEGT. The CDR3 sequence is CASRPRQGITGELFF. CDR3 nucleotide sequence: TGTGCCAGCAGGCCGCGACAGGGCATCACCGGGGAGCTGTTTTTT.

The V gene is TRBV11-2, the J gene TRBJ1-1; maybe TRBD1 (6 bases). The V end lost 2 bases, the J end lost 7 bases, and 11 bases lay between the germline ends. Germline CDR1 is SGHAT and CDR2 is FQNNGV. CDR3 size: 13 residues. The CDR3 nucleotides are TGTGCCAGCAGCTTAAGACAGGCCCTTGAAGCTTTCTTT. This translates into CASSLRQALEAFF.

This clone occurred a few times. This rearrangement joins TRBV5-4 to TRBJ2-7, with TRBD1 matching 7 bases. CDR3 length: 13 residues. Looked up from germline, CDR1 is SGHNT and CDR2 is YYREEE (reference sequence). Trimming at V came to 5 bases and at J to 5 bases, leaving 7 bases not matched to a gene. The CDR3 coding sequence is TGTGCCAGCAGAGACAGGGCCACAAACGAGCAGTACTTC. Its translation is CASRDRATNEQYF.

The rearrangement uses TRBV15 and TRBJ1-5; D might be TRBD1 (6 bases). Germline CDR1 is LNHNV and CDR2 is YYDKDF (reference sequence). This CDR3 has 15 residues. V lost 7 bases, J lost 1 base, and 14 bases lay in between. CDR3 in amino acids: CATTIGGRSNQPQHF. The CDR3 DNA reads as TGTGCCACCACGATAGGGGGTCGGAGCAATCAGCCCCAGCATTTT.

This sequence joins TRBV7-9 and TRBJ1-3; D is unresolved. This CDR3 contains 16 residues. The germline CDR1 and CDR2 sequences are SEHNR and FQNEAQ (reference sequence). The V end was cut by 7 bases, the J end by 0 bases, with 16 bases between. Here the CDR3 reads CASNELAGHSGNTIYF. The CDR3 DNA is TGTGCCAGCAACGAACTAGCCGGGCACTCTGGAAACACCATATATTTT.

The J gene is TRBJ1-1, the V gene TRBV30, with a weak D call TRBD1 (5 bases). V was trimmed by 4 bases and J by 5 bases, leaving 17 bases between them. CDR1 and CDR2 from the germline V gene are GTSNPN and SVGIG (reference sequence). This CDR3 has 14 residues. Written as DNA, the CDR3 is TGTGCCTGGATGCGACAAGGGGTATTAACTGAAGCTTTCTTT. Its translation is CAWMRQGVLTEAFF.

This clone was counted between two and nine times. The J gene is TRBJ2-6, the V gene TRBV25-1; 12 bases match TRBD2. This CDR3 comprises 18 residues. CDR1 and CDR2 (germline): MGHDK, SYGVNS. With V trimmed by 3 bases and J by 0 bases, 3 bases remained unmatched. The CDR3 region has the DNA TGTGCCAGCAGTGACGGACTAGCGGGACGCTCTGGGGCCAACGTCCTGACTTTC. The encoded protein is CASSDGLAGRSGANVLTF. The variable domain in full, completed from reference TRBV25-1 and TRBJ2-6, reads EADIYQTPRYLVIGTGKKITLECSQTMGHDKMYWYQQDPGMELHLIHYSYGVNSTEKGDLSSESTVSRIRTEHFPLTLESARPSHTSQYLCASSDGLAGRSGANVLTFGAGSRLTVL.

This chain joins TRBV7-6 and TRBJ2-7; D gene ambiguous. The CDR3 is 13 residues long. In germline, CDR1 is SGHVS, CDR2 FNYEAQ. Trimming removed 2 bases from V and 2 bases from J, with 7 bases in between. The CDR3 nucleotides read TGTGCCAGCAGCTTACAGGTGACCTACGAGCAGTACTTC. It yields the protein CASSLQVTYEQYF.

This sequence joins TRBV5-1 and TRBJ1-4, with TRBD1 matching over 8 bases. Germline CDR1 and CDR2: SGHRS and YFSETQ. The CDR3 sequence is 14 residues long. V lost 4 bases, J lost 8 bases, and 7 bases stayed unmatched. CDR3 in amino acids: CASSLDREGEKLFF. The DNA of the CDR3 is TGCGCCAGCAGCCTGGACAGGGAAGGGGAAAAACTGTTTTTT.